This T cell receptor beta chain was recovered during a study of blood T cell repertoires in COVID-19. Method: immunoSEQ multiplex PCR; TCRdb's copy keeps in-frame clones and lacks some. The sample consists of around 83,000 clones, about 87% of them appearing once. This CDR3 region has 13 residues. The sequence was obtained from a man at least 80 years old with active or convalescent COVID-19. The sample was peripheral blood. This chain links TRBV21-1 with TRBJ1-2. TRBV21-1 corresponds to a pseudogene. The CDR3 sequence is CASSGRRDYGYTF. The CDR3 nucleotides are TGTGCCAGCAGCGGCAGGCGGGACTATGGCTACACCTTC.